The source of this T cell receptor (beta chain) is a study of blood T cell repertoires in COVID-19 (dated by TCRdb to about 2020). In terms of the full investigation: The collaborator samples originated in the United States, Italy and Spain and spanned the acute and convalescent phases of COVID-19. Deeply sampled blood TCRbeta repertoires from subjects exposed to, actively infected with, or recovered from COVID-19 were included in the dataset. Where HLA class I and class II types were available, the types were taken from metadata supplied by the sample provider, not from assay-based typing. Sample metadata almost always included a de-identified subject ID, COVID-19 status, age in years and sex. The samples were drawn from two sources: the first 160 participants of the ongoing ImmuneRACE study, and over 1,000 subjects contributed by 6 global collaborators. The repertoires were made available in a free public database intended to serve as a resource for research on the immune response to SARS-CoV-2. The prospective study material was composed of cDNA or gDNA derived from T cells, B-cell-depleted T cells, or PBMCs.

Concerning this clone itself: The antigen this receptor binds is unknown. There are no base qualities to consult, and no much larger clone falls within one base.

TCRbeta CDR3 regions were amplified from genomic DNA by means of the immunoSEQ Assay, a bias-controlled multiplex PCR. On the authors' methods: The number of nucleated cells in each sample was estimated from the amplification of reference gene primers within the assay. To quantify the absolute abundance of each unique TCRbeta CDR3 rearrangement, sequence reads were collapsed and filtered. For each sample, productive Simpson clonality was calculated as the square root of Simpson's diversity index over productive rearrangements. The immuneACCESS repertoire file appears here via TCRdb, limited to in-frame rearrangements. These files lack a portion of the clones; in checked studies, under half of the deficit traces to unresolved V genes, and the cause of the others is not known. V and J calls plus clone size are reproduced from that table; the DNA served to infer D and trimming. Across this sample there are approximately 60,000 clones, with around three quarters seen only once. The ten most abundant clones make up more than 5% of the sample.

What the work shows at the level of the full study, not this receptor alone: Clinical and demographic metadata were provided uncurated, with the amount varying by source and participant.

Relative to germline, V is missing 4 bases and J is missing 5 bases, with 6 bases of the junction outside any gene match. The CDR1 and CDR2 encoded by the germline V gene are KGHSH and LQKENI. The CDR3 holds 14 amino acids from the cysteine to the phenylalanine. The kept DNA is CDR3 alone, 42 bases in frame from the first base. Collaborating institutions collected whole blood in K2EDTA tubes following their own protocols. For TCRbeta analysis, collaborator samples were shipped as frozen whole blood, as isolated PBMCs, or as DNA extracted from either sample type. This TCR derives from a human donor in a cohort sampled during active COVID-19. The sequence is built from TRBV18 and TRBJ2-3; 7 junctional bases match TRBD1. The material sequenced was peripheral blood. The CDR3 loop reads CASSQWTGGDTQYF. The nucleotide sequence is TGTGCCAGCTCACAATGGACAGGCGGAGATACGCAGTATTTT.